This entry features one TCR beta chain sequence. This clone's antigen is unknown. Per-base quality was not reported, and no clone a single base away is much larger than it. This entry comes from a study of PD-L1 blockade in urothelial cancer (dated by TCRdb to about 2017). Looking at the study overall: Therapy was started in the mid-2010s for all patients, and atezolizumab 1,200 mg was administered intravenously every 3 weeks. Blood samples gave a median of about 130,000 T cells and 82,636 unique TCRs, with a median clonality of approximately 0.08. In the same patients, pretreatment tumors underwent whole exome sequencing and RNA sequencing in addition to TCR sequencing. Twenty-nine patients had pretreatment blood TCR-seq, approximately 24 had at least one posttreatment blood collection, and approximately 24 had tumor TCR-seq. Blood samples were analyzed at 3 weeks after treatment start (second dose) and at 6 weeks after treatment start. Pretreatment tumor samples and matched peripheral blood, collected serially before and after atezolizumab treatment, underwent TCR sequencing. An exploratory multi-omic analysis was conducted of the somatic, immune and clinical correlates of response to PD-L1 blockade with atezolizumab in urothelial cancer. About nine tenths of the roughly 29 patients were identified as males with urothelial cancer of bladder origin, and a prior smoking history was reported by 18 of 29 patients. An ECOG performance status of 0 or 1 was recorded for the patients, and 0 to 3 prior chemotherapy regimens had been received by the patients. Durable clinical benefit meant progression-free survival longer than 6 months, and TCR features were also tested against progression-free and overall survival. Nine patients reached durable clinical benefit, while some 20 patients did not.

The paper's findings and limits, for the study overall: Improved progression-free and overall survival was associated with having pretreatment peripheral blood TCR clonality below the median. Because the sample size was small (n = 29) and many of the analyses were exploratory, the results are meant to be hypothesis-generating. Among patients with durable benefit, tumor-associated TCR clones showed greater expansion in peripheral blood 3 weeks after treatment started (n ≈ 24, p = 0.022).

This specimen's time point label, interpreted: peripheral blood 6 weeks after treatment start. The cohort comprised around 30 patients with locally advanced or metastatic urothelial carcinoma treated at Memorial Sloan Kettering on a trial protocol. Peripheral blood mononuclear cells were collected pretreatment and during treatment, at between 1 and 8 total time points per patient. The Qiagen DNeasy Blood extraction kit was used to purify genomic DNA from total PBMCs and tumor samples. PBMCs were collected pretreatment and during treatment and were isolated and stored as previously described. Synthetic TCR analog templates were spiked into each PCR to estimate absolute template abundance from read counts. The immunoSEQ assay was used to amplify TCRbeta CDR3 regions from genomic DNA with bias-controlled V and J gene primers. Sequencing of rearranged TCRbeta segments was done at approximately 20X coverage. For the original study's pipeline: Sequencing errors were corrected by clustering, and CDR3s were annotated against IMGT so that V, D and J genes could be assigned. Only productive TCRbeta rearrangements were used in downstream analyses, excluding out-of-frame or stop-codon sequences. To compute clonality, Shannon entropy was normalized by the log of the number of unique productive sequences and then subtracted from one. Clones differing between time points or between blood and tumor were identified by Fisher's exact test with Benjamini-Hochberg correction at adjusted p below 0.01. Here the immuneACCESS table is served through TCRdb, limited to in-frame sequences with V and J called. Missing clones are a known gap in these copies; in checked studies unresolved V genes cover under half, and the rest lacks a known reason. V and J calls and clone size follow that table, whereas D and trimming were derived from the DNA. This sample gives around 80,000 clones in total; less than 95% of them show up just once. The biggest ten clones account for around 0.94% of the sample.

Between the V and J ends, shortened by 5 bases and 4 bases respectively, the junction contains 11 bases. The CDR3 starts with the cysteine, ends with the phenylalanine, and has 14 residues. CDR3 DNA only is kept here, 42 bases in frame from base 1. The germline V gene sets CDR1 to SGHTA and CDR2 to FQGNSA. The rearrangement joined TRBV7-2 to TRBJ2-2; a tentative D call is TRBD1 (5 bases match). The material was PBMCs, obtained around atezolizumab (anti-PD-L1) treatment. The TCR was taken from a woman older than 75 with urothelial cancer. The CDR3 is CASSPLRGTGELFF. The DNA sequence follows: TGTGCCAGCAGCCCCTTAAGGGGCACCGGGGAGCTGTTTTTT. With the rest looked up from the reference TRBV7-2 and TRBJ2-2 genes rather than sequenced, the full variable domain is GAGVSQSPSNKVTEKGKDVELRCDPISGHTALYWYRQSLGQGLEFLIYFQGNSAPDKSGLPSDRFSAERTGGSVSTLTIQRTQQEDSAVYLCASSPLRGTGELFFGEGSRLTVL.